These 28 T cell receptor beta chains originate from one sample sequenced in a study of blood T cells in healthy people across ages. Primers used in a second PCR of about 6 to 11 cycles were a sample-barcoded 5' primer and a J-beta primer mix. TCRdb re-derived calls from the 5' RACE reads in MiXCR, one entry per CDR3 protein. The sample comprises hundreds of thousands of distinct CDR3 sequences, roughly half of which are singletons, and about 13% rests with the top ten. The sequencing input was blood. These receptors all come from an elderly woman in good health.

The chain employs TRBV5-6 and TRBJ2-5; D is unclear. Germline CDR1 SGHDT, CDR2 YYEEEE. This CDR3 comprises 15 residues. V was trimmed by 2 bases and J by 1 base, leaving 12 bases between them. The CDR3 DNA is TGTGCCAGCAGCTTAATAGCTCACCTCCAAGAGACCCAGTACTTC. Translating gives CASSLIAHLQETQYF.

To note about this clonotype: Since a much larger clone is just one base distant, this may be a read error. This sequence joins TRBV5-1 and TRBJ2-7; D is unresolved. This CDR3 contains 15 residues. Germline values: CDR1 SGHRS, CDR2 YFSETQ. Here the CDR3 DNA reads TGCGCCAGCAGCCCGCCACGGCGAGATTCCTACGAGCAGCACTTC. This translates into CASSPPRRDSYEQHF.

Worth noting for this clonotype: A much larger clone differs from this one at a single base, so this may be a read error. The CDR3 is CASSQEDSPPHF. In DNA, the CDR3 is TGTGCCAGCAGCCAAGAGGATTCACCCCCCCACTTT. The V and J genes are TRBV4-2 and TRBJ1-6; D is undetermined. Per germline, CDR1 LGHNA and CDR2 YNFKEQ. The CDR3 has 12 residues.

The chain has TRBV25-1 and TRBJ2-1, with 9 nucleotides matching TRBD1. The J segment lost 8 bases and the V segment lost 6 bases, leaving 11 bases of the junction unmatched. CDR3 length: 15 amino acids. In germline, CDR1 is MGHDK, CDR2 SYGVNS. The CDR3 loop is CASREDRGFWDEQFF. Here the CDR3 DNA reads TGTGCCAGCAGGGAGGACAGGGGTTTCTGGGATGAGCAGTTCTTC.

This clonotype was counted only a few times. This CDR3 is CSARVSGTYTGGQYF. DNA of the CDR3: TGCAGTGCTAGAGTGAGCGGGACCTACACCGGGGGGCAGTACTTC. The genes are TRBV20-1 and TRBJ2-5; 7 positions match TRBD2. V was pared by 1 base and J by 11 bases, with 16 bases of the junction left unmatched. Germline CDR1 is DFQATT and CDR2 is SNEGSKA (reference sequence). The CDR3 covers 15 residues.

In DNA, the CDR3 is TGCGCCAGCAGCGGGATGTCAGGCACTGAAGCTTTCTTT. The encoded protein is CASSGMSGTEAFF. The chain couples TRBV5-1 to TRBJ1-1, with unresolved D. The CDR3 totals 13 residues. CDR1 SGHRS and CDR2 YFSETQ come from the germline V gene. Trimming left V 4 bases short and J 4 bases short, with 11 bases between.

This clonotype was picked up a small number of times. A much larger clone differs by one base, so this may be a read error. J is TRBJ2-7 and V is TRBV6-6; tentatively, D is TRBD1 (5 bases). CDR1 MNHNY and CDR2 SVGAGI come from the germline V gene (reference sequence). Trimming took 5 bases from V and 4 from J, leaving 15 bases between them. This CDR3 has 14 residues. The CDR3 DNA reads TGTGCCAGCAGTGACGGGTCAGGGCCGTACGAGCAGTACTTC. It codes for CASSDGSGPYEQYF.

This clonotype was counted ten times or more. V is TRBV5-1 and J is TRBJ2-6, with D unclear. The CDR3 loop spans 17 amino acids. V lost 2 bases and J 0 bases, leaving 12 bases between the germline ends. The germline V gene has CDR1 SGHRS and CDR2 YFSETQ. In DNA, the CDR3 is TGCGCCAGCAGCTTCCAAACCCGGAGCTCTGGGGCCAACGTCCTGACTTTC. Protein: CASSFQTRSSGANVLTF.

This clonotype was counted only a few times. The chain employs TRBV15 and TRBJ1-5, with 7 bases fitting TRBD1. CDR1 is LNHNV, CDR2 YYDKDF, per germline (reference sequence). The trim removed 4 bases at V and 2 bases at J, leaving 2 bases unmatched. The CDR3 is made up of 14 amino acids. The CDR3 loop reads CATSTGTGNQPQHF. The DNA for the CDR3 is TGTGCCACCAGCACCGGGACAGGCAATCAGCCCCAGCATTTT.

V gene TRBV10-3 combines with J gene TRBJ1-6; no clear D gene. V was shortened by 7 bases and J by 0 bases, with 13 bases between the two germline ends. This CDR3 has 16 amino acids. Germline CDR1 and CDR2: ENHRY and SYGVKD. This chain's CDR3 is CAIKPSRSSYNSPLHF. As DNA, the CDR3 is TGTGCCATCAAACCCAGCCGGAGCTCCTATAATTCACCCCTCCACTTT.

This clonotype occurred many times. This chain uses TRBV20-1 with TRBJ2-5, with 10 bases aligning to TRBD1. Trimming took 6 bases from V and 5 from J; bases not matched to a gene: 6. The germline V gene encodes CDR1 DFQATT and CDR2 SNEGSKA (reference sequence). The CDR3 consists of 13 residues. The CDR3 DNA follows: TGCAGTGCACGGGACAGGGGATGGGAGACCCAGTACTTC. The encoded protein is CSARDRGWETQYF.

In this sample, this clonotype turned up a few times. This sequence joins TRBV6-1 and TRBJ2-6; the D gene is possibly TRBD1 (6 bases). The CDR3 spans 13 residues. Germline V CDR1 and CDR2: MNHNS, SASEGT. The CDR3 loop is CAINRAGANVLTF. The CDR3 DNA reads TGTGCAATAAACAGGGCTGGGGCCAACGTCCTGACTTTC.

This rearrangement joins TRBV5-1 to TRBJ2-2; the D is unclear. The CDR3 contains 11 residues. The V gene's germline CDR1 is SGHRS and CDR2 YFSETQ. V was pared by 4 bases and J by 7 bases, with 5 bases between. The DNA of the CDR3 is TGCGCCAGCAGCACCAGCGGGGAGCTGTTTTTT. Its translation is CASSTSGELFF.

Many counts were recorded for this clonotype. J is TRBJ1-3 and V is TRBV6-5; D is uncertain. Per germline, CDR1 MNHEY and CDR2 SVGAGI. The CDR3 extends over 14 amino acids. V was pared by 4 bases and J by 0 bases, with 7 bases between. CDR3 loop: CASSSPSSGNTIYF. The CDR3 DNA follows: TGTGCCAGCAGTTCGCCGAGCTCTGGAAACACCATATATTTT.

The chain has TRBV7-2 and TRBJ2-1, with D possibly matching TRBD2 (6 bases). CDR3 size: 20 residues. Trimming left V 6 bases short and J 1 base short, with 28 bases between. Germline loops: CDR1 SGHTA, CDR2 FQGNSA. This CDR3 is CASRDQGAGQRLGSYNEQFF. The CDR3 DNA sequence: TGTGCCAGCAGGGACCAGGGAGCGGGCCAAAGGCTGGGTTCCTACAATGAGCAGTTCTTC.

About this clonotype itself: In this CDR3 the conserved last residue, phenylalanine or tryptophan, is missing, so a read error is likely. The rearrangement uses TRBV12-3 or TRBV12-4 and TRBJ2-3; D tentatively reads TRBD1 or TRBD2 (6 bases each). CDR3 length equals 15 residues. As DNA, the CDR3 is TGTGCCAGCAGCTTAGAGGGGGGCGGAGGAGATACGCAGTATTCT. It yields the protein CASSLEGGGGDTQYS.

This clonotype was seen at least ten times. The genes are TRBV27 and TRBJ2-7, with 9 bases identical to TRBD2. CDR3 size: 14 residues. The V segment lost 7 bases and the J segment 5 bases; nucleotides outside the gene matches: 9. Germline assignment: CDR1 MNHEY and CDR2 SMNVEV (reference sequence). The chain's CDR3 is CASKHSGSKDEQYF. The CDR3 nucleotides are TGTGCCAGCAAACATAGCGGGAGTAAAGACGAGCAGTACTTC.

The chain combines TRBV9 with TRBJ2-4, with TRBD2 matching over 8 bases. The length of the CDR3 is 17 residues. From germline, CDR1 is SGDLS and CDR2 YYNGEE. The ends lost 0 bases at V and 13 bases at J; junction bases unmatched: 18. The CDR3 spells CASSVGVSGVVSGGQYF. CDR3 DNA sequence: TGTGCCAGCAGCGTAGGGGTTAGCGGGGTCGTATCTGGTGGGCAGTACTTC.

This clonotype was seen a few times. The chain joins TRBV27 to TRBJ2-6, with D tentatively TRBD1 (6 bases). CDR3 size: 16 residues. The ends were cut back, 1 base at V and 1 base at J, with 8 bases in the middle. Germline V gene lookup returns CDR1 MNHEY and CDR2 SMNVEV (reference sequence). In nucleotides, the CDR3 is TGTGCCAGCAGTTTATTAACAGGGTCTGGGGCCAACGTCCTGACTTTC. Encoded protein: CASSLLTGSGANVLTF.

The chain uses TRBV20-1 and TRBJ2-2; 8 bases align to TRBD1. The germline V gene has CDR1 DFQATT and CDR2 SNEGSKA (reference sequence). V shed 6 bases and J 1 base; nucleotides not matched to a gene: 4. CDR3 size: 14 residues. In DNA form, the CDR3 reads TGCAGTGCCCCGGACAGGGTGAACACCGGGGAGCTGTTTTTT. Its protein product is CSAPDRVNTGELFF.

Concerning this clonotype: This may be a read error, as it is one base from a much larger clone. The CDR3 nucleotides read TGTGCCGGCAATTTTGGGGTGTATGAGCAGTTCTTC. It codes for CAGNFGVYEQFF. The rearrangement joins TRBV2 to TRBJ2-1; D unresolved. Germline-derived CDR1 and CDR2 are SNHLY and FYNNEI. Trimming pared 11 bases from V and 8 bases from J, leaving 16 bases between. This CDR3 region has 12 residues.

Comments on this clonotype: A read error may be the cause here, since a much bigger clone is one base away. The chain carries TRBV4-1 and TRBJ2-3; 7 bases are shared with TRBD2. This CDR3 has 17 residues. Germline V gene data show CDR1 as MGHRA and CDR2 as YSYEKL. The CDR3 DNA reads TGCGCCAGCAGCCAGGCACGGACTAGAGTTTCTCCGGATACGCCGTATTTT. Amino acid sequence: CASSQARTRVSPDTPYF.

The chain has TRBV7-2 and TRBJ2-7; 7 bases align to TRBD2. The germline gives CDR1 SGHTA, CDR2 FQGNSA. The CDR3 contains 15 residues. Losses at the gene ends were 1 base for V and 4 bases for J; bases not matched to a gene: 7. CDR3 nucleotides: TGTGCCAGCAGCTTAGGTGCGGGAGAGCAGTACGAGCAGTACTTC. It codes for CASSLGAGEQYEQYF. Full variable domain (rest looked up from reference TRBV7-2 and TRBJ2-7): GAGVSQSPSNKVTEKGKDVELRCDPISGHTALYWYRQSLGQGLEFLIYFQGNSAPDKSGLPSDRFSAERTGGSVSTLTIQRTQQEDSAVYLCASSLGAGEQYEQYFGPGTRLTVT.

This clonotype appeared a few times. A much bigger clone sits one base away, suggesting this may be a read error. The rearrangement joins TRBV3-1 to TRBJ2-5; 11 positions agree with TRBD2. With 2 bases clipped from V and 11 bases from J, the junction kept 19 bases outside the gene matches. The CDR3 loop spans 18 amino acids. Germline CDR1 reads LGHDT; CDR2 reads YNNKEL (reference sequence). CDR3 protein: CASSQPGASGGTNNEQYF. The CDR3 DNA reads TGTGCCAGCAGCCAACCCGGGGCTAGCGGGGGGACAAACAATGAGCAGTACTTC.

Note on this clonotype: One base away lies a much larger clone, so this may be a sequencing read error. The chain couples TRBV12-3 or TRBV12-4 to TRBJ2-3, with 8 positions matching TRBD1. This CDR3 comprises 14 residues. The CDR3: CASGFDRGRYTQYF. In DNA form, the CDR3 reads TGTGCCAGCGGTTTCGACAGGGGTCGATATACGCAGTATTTT.

V gene TRBV28 combines with J gene TRBJ1-2, with D possibly being TRBD1 (5 bases). Trimming took off 3 bases at V and 5 bases at J, with 10 bases between the two ends. This CDR3 spans 13 amino acids. Germline values: CDR1 MDHEN, CDR2 SYDVKM. The CDR3 coding sequence is TGTGCCAGCAGTTTTGTAGGGGTATATGGCTACACCTTC. Translated, it gives CASSFVGVYGYTF.

The chain has TRBV25-1 and TRBJ2-4, with TRBD1 identical over 12 bases. CDR3 length equals 14 residues. With V trimmed by 4 bases and J by 7 bases, 2 bases remained unmatched. Germline CDR1 and CDR2: MGHDK and SYGVNS. DNA of the CDR3: TGTGCCAGCAGTGGGGACAGGGGGCTCAACATTCAGTACTTC. It codes for CASSGDRGLNIQYF.

This clonotype was seen many times. The chain recombines TRBV20-1 with TRBJ2-3; 9 nucleotides agree with TRBD1. After removal of 5 bases from V and 1 base from J, the junction contained 4 bases not matched to a gene. Germline values: CDR1 DFQATT, CDR2 SNEGSKA (reference sequence). The CDR3 spans 14 residues. The DNA of the CDR3 is TGCAGTGCTGACACAGGGGGCGGCACAGATACGCAGTATTTT. Amino acids: CSADTGGGTDTQYF.